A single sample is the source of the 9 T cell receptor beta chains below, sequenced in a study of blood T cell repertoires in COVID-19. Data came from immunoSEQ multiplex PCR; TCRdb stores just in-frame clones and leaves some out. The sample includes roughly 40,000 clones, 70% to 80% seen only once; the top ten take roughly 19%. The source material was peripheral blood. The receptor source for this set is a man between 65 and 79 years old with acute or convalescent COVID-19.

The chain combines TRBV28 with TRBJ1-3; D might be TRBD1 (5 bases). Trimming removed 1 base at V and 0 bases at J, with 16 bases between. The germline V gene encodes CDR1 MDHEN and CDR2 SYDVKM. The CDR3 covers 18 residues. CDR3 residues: CASSLSRLGTHSGNTIYF. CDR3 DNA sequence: TGTGCCAGCAGTTTATCGCGGTTAGGGACTCACTCTGGAAACACCATATATTTT. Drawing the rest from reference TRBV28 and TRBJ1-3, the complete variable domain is DVKVTQSSRYLVKRTGEKVFLECVQDMDHENMFWYRQDPGLGLRLIYFSYDVKMKEKGDIPEGYSVSREKKERFSLILESASTNQTSMYLCASSLSRLGTHSGNTIYFGEGSWLTVV.

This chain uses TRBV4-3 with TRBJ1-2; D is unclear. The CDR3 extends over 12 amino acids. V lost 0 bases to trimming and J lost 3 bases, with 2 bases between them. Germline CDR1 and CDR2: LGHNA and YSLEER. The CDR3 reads CASSQDYYGYTF. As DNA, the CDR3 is TGCGCCAGCAGCCAAGACTACTATGGCTACACCTTC.

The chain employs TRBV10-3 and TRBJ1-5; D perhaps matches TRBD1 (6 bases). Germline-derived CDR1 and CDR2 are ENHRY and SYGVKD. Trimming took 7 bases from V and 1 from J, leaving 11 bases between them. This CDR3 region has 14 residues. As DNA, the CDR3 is TGTGCCATCAAGGGGGACGGCAGCAATCAGCCCCAGCATTTT. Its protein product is CAIKGDGSNQPQHF.

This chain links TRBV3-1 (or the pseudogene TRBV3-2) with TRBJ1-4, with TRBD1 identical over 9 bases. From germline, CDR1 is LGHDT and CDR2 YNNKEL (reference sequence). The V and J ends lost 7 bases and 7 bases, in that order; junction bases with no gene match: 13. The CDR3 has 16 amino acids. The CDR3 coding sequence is TGTGCCAGCACCTCCAAGATTGGGACAGGGTCTGAAAAACTGTTTTTT. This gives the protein CASTSKIGTGSEKLFF.

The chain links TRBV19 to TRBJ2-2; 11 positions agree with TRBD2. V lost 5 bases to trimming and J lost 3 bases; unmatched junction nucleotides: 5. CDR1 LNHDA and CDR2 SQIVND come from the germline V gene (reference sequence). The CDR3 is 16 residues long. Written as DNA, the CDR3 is TGTGCCAGTAGTGTCGGGACTAGCGGATACACCGGGGAGCTGTTTTTT. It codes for CASSVGTSGYTGELFF.

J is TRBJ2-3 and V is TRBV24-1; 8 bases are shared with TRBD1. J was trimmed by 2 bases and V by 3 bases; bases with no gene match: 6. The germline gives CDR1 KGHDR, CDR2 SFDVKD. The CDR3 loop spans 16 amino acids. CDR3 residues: CATSDPTGAYTDTQYF. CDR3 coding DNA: TGTGCCACCAGTGATCCGACAGGGGCCTACACAGATACGCAGTATTTT.

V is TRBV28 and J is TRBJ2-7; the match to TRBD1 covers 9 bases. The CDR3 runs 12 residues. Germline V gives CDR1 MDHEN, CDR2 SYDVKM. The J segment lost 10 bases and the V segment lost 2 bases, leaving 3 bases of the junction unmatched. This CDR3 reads CASSLGDRVQYF. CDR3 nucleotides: TGTGCCAGCAGTTTAGGGGACAGGGTCCAGTACTTC.

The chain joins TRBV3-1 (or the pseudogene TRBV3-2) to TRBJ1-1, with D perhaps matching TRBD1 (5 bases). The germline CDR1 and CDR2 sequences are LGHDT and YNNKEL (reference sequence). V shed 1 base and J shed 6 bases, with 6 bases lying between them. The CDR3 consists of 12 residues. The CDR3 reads CASSQATAEAFF. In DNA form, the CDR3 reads TGTGCCAGCAGCCAAGCGACAGCTGAAGCTTTCTTT.

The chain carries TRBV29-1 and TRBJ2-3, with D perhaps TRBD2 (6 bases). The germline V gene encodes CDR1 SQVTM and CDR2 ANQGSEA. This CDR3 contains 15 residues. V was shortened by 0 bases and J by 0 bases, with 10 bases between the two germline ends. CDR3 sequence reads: CSVEDRAGSTDTQYF. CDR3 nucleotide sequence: TGCAGCGTTGAAGATCGGGCGGGGAGCACAGATACGCAGTATTTT.